Below are 24 T cell receptor beta chains sequenced from a single sample in a study of post-analysis software for immune sequencing data. Study conclusions and caveats: Higher frequency in patients than in controls was seen for five TRBV segments, with TRBV5-6, TRBV5-1 and TRBV20-1 among them.

TCR beta cDNA libraries had unique molecular identifiers. TCRdb itself ran the PCR reads through MiXCR, one entry per CDR3 protein. The sample comprises roughly 800,000 distinct CDR3 sequences, just under 30% of which are singletons, and about 0.5% rests with the top ten. These TCRs are of unknown antigen specificity. Sequencing was done on a sample of blood. The origin of the receptors is a girl aged 10-17 years with multiple sclerosis.

This clonotype was found a few times. The V call is TRBV5-1, the J call TRBJ2-3, with TRBD2 matching over 14 bases. V trimming: 0 bases; J trimming: 1 base; junction bases outside the gene matches: 10. CDR3 length: 20 residues. CDR1 is SGHRS and CDR2 is YFSETQ in the germline V gene. CDR3 residues: CASSLEPGLAGVRGTDTQYF. CDR3 in DNA: TGCGCCAGCAGCTTGGAACCGGGACTAGCGGGGGTGAGGGGCACAGATACGCAGTATTTT. The full variable domain, in which reference TRBV5-1 and TRBJ2-3 provide the parts outside the CDR3, is KAGVTQTPRYLIKTRGQQVTLSCSPISGHRSVSWYQQTPGQGLQFLFEYFSETQRNKGNFPGRFSGRQFSNSRSEMNVSTLELGDSALYLCASSLEPGLAGVRGTDTQYFGPGTRLTVL.

The chain combines TRBV12-3 or TRBV12-4 with TRBJ2-6; D gene ambiguous. The V end was cut by 3 bases, the J end by 3 bases, with 12 bases between. There are 16 residues in the CDR3. The CDR3 here is CASSFLAIFGANVLTF. CDR3 DNA sequence: TGTGCCAGCAGTTTCCTGGCCATCTTTGGGGCCAACGTCCTGACTTTC.

This clonotype was seen only a few times. The rearrangement uses TRBV27 and TRBJ2-5; 9 nucleotides line up with TRBD1. Germline-derived CDR1 and CDR2 are MNHEY and SMNVEV (reference sequence). The CDR3 contains 17 residues. V lost 2 bases and J lost 1; bases outside the gene matches: 8. CDR3 amino acids: CASSLRRGQGPQETQYF. The CDR3, as DNA: TGTGCCAGCAGTTTACGGCGGGGACAGGGACCCCAAGAGACCCAGTACTTC.

This clonotype has a handful of counts. This chain connects TRBV20-1 to TRBJ2-1, with 13 bases fitting TRBD2. The CDR3 loop spans 13 amino acids. V lost 6 bases and J lost 9; bases outside the gene matches: 5. The V gene's germline CDR1 is DFQATT and CDR2 SNEGSKA (reference sequence). CDR3 sequence (DNA): TGCAGTGCCGGACTAGCGGGAGTGAGTGAGCAGTTCTTC. It yields the protein CSAGLAGVSEQFF.

This clonotype turned up a few times. J is TRBJ2-1 and V is TRBV3-1; the D is unclear. Trimming stripped 1 base from V and 8 bases from J, with 9 bases between. The CDR3 extends over 13 amino acids. The germline CDR1 and CDR2 sequences are LGHDT and YNNKEL (reference sequence). In DNA, the CDR3 is TGTGCCAGCAGCCAAGGGGCACGGGATGAGCAGTTCTTC. Translation: CASSQGARDEQFF.

This clonotype was seen more than once but under ten times. The J gene is TRBJ1-2, the V gene TRBV11-2; a possible D gene is TRBD1 (5 bases). Trimming shortened V by 3 bases and J by 3 bases, and 14 bases separated the two germline ends. CDR1 and CDR2 from the germline V gene are SGHAT and FQNNGV. The CDR3 extends over 15 amino acids. The CDR3 nucleotides read TGTGCCAGCAGCTTGGTCGGAACCAGGGACTATGGCTACACCTTC. It codes for CASSLVGTRDYGYTF.

This clonotype has a single count. This chain connects TRBV29-1 to TRBJ1-1, with D possibly matching TRBD1 (6 bases). Per germline, CDR1 SQVTM and CDR2 ANQGSEA. V was pared by 1 base and J by 1 base, with 13 bases between. This CDR3 spans 15 amino acids. Here the CDR3 reads CSVEVRGATNTEAFF. DNA for the CDR3: TGCAGCGTTGAAGTTCGGGGGGCAACGAACACTGAAGCTTTCTTT.

The J gene is TRBJ1-2, the V gene TRBV18, with D perhaps matching TRBD1 (5 bases). CDR1 is KGHSH, CDR2 LQKENI, per germline. The CDR3 loop spans 14 amino acids. Trimming left V 2 bases short and J 4 bases short, with 11 bases between. CDR3 in DNA: TGTGCCAGCTCACCAACCGCAGGGCCCTATGGCTACACCTTC. As protein: CASSPTAGPYGYTF.

This chain links TRBV10-3 with TRBJ2-3; TRBD2 is a possible D gene (6 bases). Per germline, CDR1 ENHRY and CDR2 SYGVKD. The CDR3 consists of 15 residues. The V and J ends lost 2 bases and 1 base respectively, with 10 bases between them. This chain's CDR3 is CAISESGTGTDTQYF. In nucleotides, the CDR3 is TGTGCCATCAGTGAGAGTGGGACTGGCACAGATACGCAGTATTTT.

This clonotype was seen a handful of times. V usage is TRBV4-1 and J usage is TRBJ2-5; D unclear. The assigned J gene may be wrong: the sequence end matches TRBJ2-7 better. This CDR3 region has 15 residues. Germline V CDR1 and CDR2: MGHRA, YSYEKL. In DNA, the CDR3 is TGCGCCAGCAGCCAAGGTGTAGGGATTGCCTACGAGCAGTACTTC. Protein product: CASSQGVGIAYEQYF.

This clonotype was seen only a few times. V usage is TRBV5-1 and J usage is TRBJ2-6, with 9 bases identical to TRBD1. This CDR3 is built from 15 residues. Germline V gene sequence: CDR1 SGHRS, CDR2 YFSETQ. The J segment lost 4 bases and the V segment lost 5 bases, leaving 4 bases of the junction unmatched. The CDR3 region has the DNA TGCGCCAGCAGTGGGACAGGGACCGGGGCCAACGTCCTGACTTTC. Translating gives CASSGTGTGANVLTF. Together with reference TRBV5-1 and TRBJ2-6, the CDR3 gives the full variable domain: KAGVTQTPRYLIKTRGQQVTLSCSPISGHRSVSWYQQTPGQGLQFLFEYFSETQRNKGNFPGRFSGRQFSNSRSEMNVSTLELGDSALYLCASSGTGTGANVLTFGAGSRLTVL.

This clonotype occurred a few times. The rearrangement joins TRBV7-9 to TRBJ2-1; D is uncertain. CDR1 is SEHNR and CDR2 is FQNEAQ in the germline V gene (reference sequence). The V end lost 1 base, the J end lost 12 bases, and 10 bases lay between the germline ends. This CDR3 spans 12 amino acids. The CDR3 coding sequence is TGTGCCAGCAGCTTAGGTCCGGATGGGCAGTTCTTC. It translates to CASSLGPDGQFF.

There are a few counts of this clonotype. The V call is TRBV15, the J call TRBJ2-7; possible D gene TRBD2, 6 bases. The CDR3 is 14 amino acids. V was shortened by 0 bases and J by 6 bases, with 12 bases between the two germline ends. Germline CDR1 reads LNHNV; CDR2 reads YYDKDF (reference sequence). CDR3 DNA sequence: TGTGCCACCAGCAGAGATCCTACGGGGGTCGAGCAGTACTTC. Translated, it gives CATSRDPTGVEQYF.

This clonotype was counted a few times. The DNA for the CDR3 is TGTGCCAGCAGCTTCCGCCTCCATCTGACTAGCGGGTATCTGGGCGAGCAGTACTTC. It yields the protein CASSFRLHLTSGYLGEQYF. The V and J genes are TRBV13 and TRBJ2-5; 10 bases align to TRBD2. TRBJ2-7 explains the end of the DNA better; the J call may be wrong. The CDR3 contains 19 residues. Germline loops: CDR1 PRHDT, CDR2 FYEKMQ (reference sequence).

V is TRBV7-2 and J is TRBJ2-1, with D unclear. This CDR3 spans 16 amino acids. Trimming removed 6 bases from V and 5 bases from J, with 20 bases in between. From germline, CDR1 is SGHTA and CDR2 FQGNSA. The CDR3, as DNA: TGTGCCAGCAGTGGAATGAGAACACAGTCGAACAATGAGCAGTTCTTC. Translating it yields CASSGMRTQSNNEQFF.

Only a few counts were recorded for this clonotype. This chain joins TRBV4-1 and TRBJ1-2; tentatively, D is TRBD1 (5 bases). This CDR3 comprises 15 residues. V was trimmed by 2 bases and J by 8 bases, leaving 18 bases between them. Germline V gene lookup returns CDR1 MGHRA and CDR2 YSYEKL. The CDR3 here is CASSQPRDSPRGYTF. The CDR3 bases are TGCGCCAGCAGCCAACCCCGGGACTCTCCGAGGGGCTACACCTTC.

V is TRBV10-3 and J is TRBJ1-2; possible D gene TRBD1, 6 bases. The CDR3 has 16 amino acids. The V and J ends lost 3 bases and 7 bases respectively, with 21 bases between them. CDR1 is ENHRY and CDR2 is SYGVKD in the germline V gene. The CDR3 protein is CAISDPLWGACSGYTF. The CDR3 DNA reads TGTGCCATCAGTGACCCCCTCTGGGGGGCTTGTAGTGGCTACACCTTC.

This clonotype was observed a few times. The junction and the germline gene differ at one end; a read error may be behind it. The rearrangement joins TRBV7-2 to TRBJ2-3; D gene ambiguous. The CDR3 totals 15 residues. Germline CDR1 is SGHTA and CDR2 is FQGNSA. The CDR3 loop is CASSLGLESIDTQYF. CDR3 coding DNA: TGTGCCAGCAGCTTGGGTTTAGAAAGCATAGATACGCAGTATTTT.

Concerning this clonotype: It may be a read error: a sequence one base away is much more abundant. This CDR3 is CSVGRALYQETQFF. The CDR3, as DNA: TGCAGCGTTGGGCGGGCCCTGTACCAAGAGACCCAGTTCTTC. The chain links TRBV29-1 to TRBJ2-5; the D gene is possibly TRBD2 (5 bases). The J call is uncertain, as TRBJ2-1 better fits the DNA end. The CDR3 runs 14 residues. Germline CDR1 reads SQVTM; CDR2 reads ANQGSEA.

This clonotype was seen a handful of times. The chain links TRBV10-3 to TRBJ1-2, with 9 bases fitting TRBD1. CDR3 length: 14 residues. The junction had 7 bases not matched to a gene; V was cut back by 5 bases and J by 6 bases. From germline, CDR1 is ENHRY and CDR2 SYGVKD. CDR3 sequence reads: CAISTGTGIHGYTF. The CDR3 DNA is TGTGCCATCAGTACCGGGACAGGGATCCATGGCTACACCTTC.

This chain joins TRBV27 and TRBJ2-6, with D possibly being TRBD2 (7 bases). The CDR3 consists of 16 residues. The V gene lost 1 base and the J gene lost 3 bases, with 10 bases spanning the gap. Per germline, CDR1 MNHEY and CDR2 SMNVEV (reference sequence). The CDR3 reads CASSLWGGLGANVLTF. The CDR3 DNA sequence: TGTGCCAGCAGTTTATGGGGGGGGCTTGGGGCCAACGTCCTGACTTTC.

This chain links TRBV6-5 with TRBJ1-1; no clear D gene. CDR3 size: 13 residues. Germline-derived CDR1 and CDR2 are MNHEY and SVGAGI. The V end was cut by 0 bases, the J end by 4 bases, with 6 bases between. The CDR3 DNA follows: TGTGCCAGCAGTTACTCATCGTCCACTGAAGCTTTCTTT. Translated: CASSYSSSTEAFF.

This clonotype was found a few times. V is TRBV7-2 and J is TRBJ2-1, with TRBD1 matching 7 bases. The length of the CDR3 is 13 residues. Germline V gene sequence: CDR1 SGHTA, CDR2 FQGNSA. Trimming cost V 7 bases and J 9 bases; bases outside gene matches: 9. This CDR3 reads CASTLSRDSEQFF. The CDR3 DNA reads TGTGCCAGCACCCTCTCTCGGGACAGTGAGCAGTTCTTC.

The chain has TRBV12-3 or TRBV12-4 and TRBJ2-7; 8 bases fit TRBD1. The J call may be faulty, since TRBJ2-5 better matches the DNA end. The CDR3 is 16 amino acids. The CDR3 protein is CASSLRRQGPLGTQYF. CDR3 bases: TGTGCCAGCAGTCTCCGTCGACAGGGGCCGCTTGGGACCCAGTACTTC.